A single sample gave rise to the 7 T cell receptor beta chains below, sequenced in a study of CD8+CD57+ T cells in acquired aplastic anemia. TCR beta VDJ and CDR3 profiling used genomic DNA as template. TCRdb independently ran MiXCR on the reads; one entry per CDR3 protein. Among 120,000 or so distinct CDR3 sequences listed, nearly 40% were seen once. The patients chosen for sequencing had shown expansion of CD8+CD57+ cells (detected by flow cytometry). Sequencing used sorted CD4+, CD8+, or CD8+CD57+ T cells (not recorded which) from PBMCs. Receptors were obtained from a human donor with aplastic anemia.

This clonotype was counted ten times or more. The chain is built from TRBV5-1 and TRBJ1-1, with unresolved D. Germline loops: CDR1 SGHRS, CDR2 YFSETQ. The CDR3 covers 13 residues. The V gene lost 0 bases and the J gene lost 4 bases, with 7 bases spanning the gap. CDR3 region: CASSLDSATEAFF. The CDR3 DNA reads as TGCGCCAGCAGCTTGGATTCGGCCACTGAAGCTTTCTTT.

This clonotype came up many times. This chain links TRBV7-2 with TRBJ1-2; TRBD1 matches 7 bases. J lost 2 bases, V lost 7 bases, and 10 bases had no gene match. Germline V gene lookup returns CDR1 SGHTA and CDR2 FQGNSA. The CDR3 runs to 15 residues. CDR3 nucleotides: TGTGCCAGCACCTTGGGTTTGACAGGGAACTATGGCTACACCTTC. Amino acids: CASTLGLTGNYGYTF.

The chain employs TRBV4-1 and TRBJ2-7, with TRBD2 identical over 9 bases. CDR1 is MGHRA, CDR2 YSYEKL, per germline. The J segment lost 4 bases and the V segment lost 3 bases, leaving 13 bases of the junction unmatched. The CDR3 is 17 amino acids. This chain's CDR3 is CASSHPLRGGAGYEQYF. CDR3 coding DNA: TGCGCCAGCAGCCACCCCTTGCGGGGGGGCGCAGGTTACGAGCAGTACTTC.

The chain recombines TRBV28 with TRBJ1-4, with no clear D. Germline CDR1 reads MDHEN; CDR2 reads SYDVKM. The CDR3 has 12 amino acids. Trimming removed 3 bases at V and 5 bases at J, with 4 bases between. The CDR3 DNA reads TGTGCCAGCAGTTTGGAGAATGAAAAACTGTTTTTT. Its translation: CASSLENEKLFF. Complete variable domain (other parts from reference TRBV28 and TRBJ1-4): DVKVTQSSRYLVKRTGEKVFLECVQDMDHENMFWYRQDPGLGLRLIYFSYDVKMKEKGDIPEGYSVSREKKERFSLILESASTNQTSMYLCASSLENEKLFFGSGTQLSVL.

The V and J genes are TRBV5-4 and TRBJ1-1, with no clear D. This CDR3 is 14 amino acids long. Germline-derived CDR1 and CDR2 are SGHNT and YYREEE (reference sequence). The germline V and J ends were trimmed by 4 bases and 1 base, with 11 bases remaining between them. The chain's CDR3 is CASSPVLGNTEAFF. The CDR3 DNA is TGTGCCAGCAGCCCGGTTTTGGGGAACACTGAAGCTTTCTTT.

This clonotype has at least ten counts. J is TRBJ1-1 and V is TRBV19; no firm D call. Germline CDR1 and CDR2: LNHDA and SQIVND (reference sequence). The CDR3 consists of 14 residues. V lost 7 bases and J lost 0, with 12 bases in between. CDR3 sequence: CASTIQLMNTEAFF. The CDR3 bases are TGTGCCAGTACAATTCAGCTGATGAACACTGAAGCTTTCTTT.

This clonotype was recorded at least ten times. The gene calls are TRBV5-5 and TRBJ1-2, with unresolved D. The V end lost 4 bases, the J end lost 8 bases, and 15 bases lay between the germline ends. CDR1 is SGHKS and CDR2 is YYEKEE in the germline V gene (reference sequence). The length of the CDR3 is 13 residues. This CDR3 reads CASSLEELRGYTF. Written as DNA, the CDR3 is TGTGCCAGCAGCCTAGAGGAGTTGCGGGGCTACACCTTC.